This T cell receptor beta chain was recorded in a study of blood T cell repertoires in COVID-19. The protocol was immunoSEQ multiplex PCR, while the TCRdb copy is restricted to in-frame clones and leaves out a portion. Altogether roughly 70,000 clones are present, 70% to 80% being singletons, with the ten largest covering under 25%. This CDR3 spans 15 amino acids. V lost 5 bases and J lost 4, with 16 bases in between. Germline V gene sequence: CDR1 SGHTA, CDR2 FQGTGA. The chain couples TRBV7-3 to TRBJ2-3, with TRBD1 as a possible D gene (5 bases). The material sequenced was peripheral blood. This receptor was obtained from a man aged 70 or older with acute or convalescent COVID-19. In nucleotides, the CDR3 is TGTGCCAGCAGCCTCCAGGGATTTTGGGCAGATACGCAGTATTTT. Translated, it gives CASSLQGFWADTQYF.